This note documents a single T cell receptor (beta chain) sequence. Its antigen is undetermined. The data are from a study of radiation and T cells in renal cell carcinoma. Notes on the study in general: In blood, top tumor clones expanded by 2 weeks, shrinking by 4. Pretreatment tumor biopsies were lacking, so baseline clonotypes are unknown.

This CDR3 contains 16 residues. Per germline, CDR1 SGHDT and CDR2 YYEEEE. Trimming took 3 bases from V and 0 from J, leaving 13 bases between them. Clones were sequenced by immunoSEQ multiplex PCR, and TCRdb holds only the in-frame ones, with some missing. The repertoire holds 130,000 or so clones, with over 80% as singletons. The time point here: baseline pretreatment blood. Treatment described: 15 Gy SBRT to primary tumor, nephrectomy 4 weeks later. The chain carries TRBV5-6 and TRBJ1-5; perhaps TRBD1 as D (6 bases). The source was blood, collected from a patient whose treatment included radiotherapy and nephrectomy. The TCR sequence derives from a woman in her forties or fifties with renal cell carcinoma. Here the CDR3 reads CASSSRTDLSNQPQHF. CDR3 DNA: TGTGCCAGCAGCTCCCGGACAGACCTTAGCAATCAGCCCCAGCATTTT. Together with reference TRBV5-6 and TRBJ1-5, the CDR3 gives the full variable domain: DAGVTQSPTHLIKTRGQQVTLRCSPKSGHDTVSWYQQALGQGPQFIFQYYEEEERQRGNFPDRFSGHQFPNYSSELNVNALLLGDSALYLCASSSRTDLSNQPQHFGDGTRLSIL.